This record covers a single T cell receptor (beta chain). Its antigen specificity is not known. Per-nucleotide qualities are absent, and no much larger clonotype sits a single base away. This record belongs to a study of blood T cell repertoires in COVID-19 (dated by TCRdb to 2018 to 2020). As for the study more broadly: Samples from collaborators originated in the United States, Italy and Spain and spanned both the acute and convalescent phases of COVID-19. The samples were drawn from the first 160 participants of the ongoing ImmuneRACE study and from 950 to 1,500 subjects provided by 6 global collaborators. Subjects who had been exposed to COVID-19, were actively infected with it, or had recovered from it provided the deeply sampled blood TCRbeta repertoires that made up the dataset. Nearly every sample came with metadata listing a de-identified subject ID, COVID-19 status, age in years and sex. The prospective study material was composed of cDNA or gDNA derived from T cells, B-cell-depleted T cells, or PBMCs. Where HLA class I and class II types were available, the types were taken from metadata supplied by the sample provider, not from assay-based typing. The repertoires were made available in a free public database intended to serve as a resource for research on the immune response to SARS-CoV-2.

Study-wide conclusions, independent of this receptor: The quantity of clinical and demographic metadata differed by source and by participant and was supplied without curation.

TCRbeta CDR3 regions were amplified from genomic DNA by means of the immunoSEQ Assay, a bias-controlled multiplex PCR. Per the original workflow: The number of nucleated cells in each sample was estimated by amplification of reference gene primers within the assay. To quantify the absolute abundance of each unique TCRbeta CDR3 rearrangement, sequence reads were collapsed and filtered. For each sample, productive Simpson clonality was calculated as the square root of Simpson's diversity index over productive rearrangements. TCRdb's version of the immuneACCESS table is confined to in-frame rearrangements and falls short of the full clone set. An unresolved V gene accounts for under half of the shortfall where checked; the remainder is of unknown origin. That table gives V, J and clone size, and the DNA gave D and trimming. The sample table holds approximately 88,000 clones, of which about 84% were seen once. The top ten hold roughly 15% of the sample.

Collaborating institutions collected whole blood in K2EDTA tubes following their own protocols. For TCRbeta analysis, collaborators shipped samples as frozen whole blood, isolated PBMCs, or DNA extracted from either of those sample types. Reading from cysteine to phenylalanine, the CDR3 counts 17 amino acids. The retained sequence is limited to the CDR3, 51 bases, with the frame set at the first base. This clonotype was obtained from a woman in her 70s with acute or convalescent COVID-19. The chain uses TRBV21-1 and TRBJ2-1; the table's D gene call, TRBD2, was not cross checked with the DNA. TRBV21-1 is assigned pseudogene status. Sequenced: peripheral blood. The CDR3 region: CASSKRGLAGRNVEQFF. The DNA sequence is TGTGCCAGCAGCAAAAGGGGCTTGGCGGGGAGGAACGTTGAGCAGTTCTTC.